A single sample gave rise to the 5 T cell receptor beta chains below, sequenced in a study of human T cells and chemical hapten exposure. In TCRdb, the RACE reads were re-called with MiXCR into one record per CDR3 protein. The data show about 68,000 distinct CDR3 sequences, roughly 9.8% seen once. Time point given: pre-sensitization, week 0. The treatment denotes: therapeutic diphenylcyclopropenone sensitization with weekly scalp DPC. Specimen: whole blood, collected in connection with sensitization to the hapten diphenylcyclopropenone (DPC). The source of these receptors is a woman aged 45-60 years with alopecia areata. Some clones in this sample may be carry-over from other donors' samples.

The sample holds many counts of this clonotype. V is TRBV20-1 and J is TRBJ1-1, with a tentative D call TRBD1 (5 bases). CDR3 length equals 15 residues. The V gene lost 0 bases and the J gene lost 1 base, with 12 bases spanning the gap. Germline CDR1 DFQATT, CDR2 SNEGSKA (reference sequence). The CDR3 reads CSARDGGGGNTEAFF. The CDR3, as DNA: TGCAGTGCTAGAGATGGGGGTGGAGGGAACACTGAAGCTTTCTTT.

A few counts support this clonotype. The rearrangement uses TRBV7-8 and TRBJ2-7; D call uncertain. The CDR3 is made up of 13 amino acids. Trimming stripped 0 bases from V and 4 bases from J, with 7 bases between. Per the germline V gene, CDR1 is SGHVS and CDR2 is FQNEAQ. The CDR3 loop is CASSLAHDYEQYF. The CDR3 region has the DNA TGTGCCAGCAGCTTAGCCCATGATTACGAGCAGTACTTC.

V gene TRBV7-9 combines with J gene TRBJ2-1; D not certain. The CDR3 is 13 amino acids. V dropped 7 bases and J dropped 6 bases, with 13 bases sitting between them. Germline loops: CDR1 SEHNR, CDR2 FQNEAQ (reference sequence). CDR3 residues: CASTQRGINEQFF. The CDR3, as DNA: TGTGCCAGCACCCAAAGAGGTATCAATGAGCAGTTCTTC.

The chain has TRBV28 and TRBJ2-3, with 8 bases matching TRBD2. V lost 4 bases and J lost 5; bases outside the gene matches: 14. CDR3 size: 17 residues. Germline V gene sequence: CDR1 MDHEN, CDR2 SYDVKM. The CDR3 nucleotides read TGTGCCAGCAGTTCCCCACGGGGTAGCGGGGCGGAAGATACGCAGTATTTT. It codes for CASSSPRGSGAEDTQYF.

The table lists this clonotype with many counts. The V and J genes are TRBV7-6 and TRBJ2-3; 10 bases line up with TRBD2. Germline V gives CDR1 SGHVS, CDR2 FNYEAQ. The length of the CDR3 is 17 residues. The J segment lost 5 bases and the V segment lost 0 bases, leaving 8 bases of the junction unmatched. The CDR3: CASSLAPAGGPVDTQYF. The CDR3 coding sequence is TGTGCCAGCAGCTTAGCGCCAGCGGGAGGGCCGGTAGATACGCAGTATTTT.